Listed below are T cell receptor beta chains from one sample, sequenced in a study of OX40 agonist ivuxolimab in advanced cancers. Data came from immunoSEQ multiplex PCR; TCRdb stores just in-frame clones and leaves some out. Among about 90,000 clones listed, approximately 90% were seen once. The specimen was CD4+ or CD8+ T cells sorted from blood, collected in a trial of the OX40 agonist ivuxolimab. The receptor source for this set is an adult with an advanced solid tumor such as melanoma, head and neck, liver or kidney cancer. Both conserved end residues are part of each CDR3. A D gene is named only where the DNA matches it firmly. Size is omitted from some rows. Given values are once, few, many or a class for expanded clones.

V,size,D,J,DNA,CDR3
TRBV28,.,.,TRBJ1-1,TGTGCCAGCAGTTTTGTCGCTTCCCCCCAGGCTTTCTTT,CASSFVASPQAFF
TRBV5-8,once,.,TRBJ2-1,TGTGCCAGCAGCCCTTTACAGCGATTAAGGAACAATGAGCAGTTCTTC,CASSPLQRLRNNEQFF
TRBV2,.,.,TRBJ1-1,TGTGCCAGCACCGCAGCGCGTCGAGCTTTCTTT,CASTAARRAFF
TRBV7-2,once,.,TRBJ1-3,TGTGCCAGCAGTACTGGAAACACCATATATTTT,CASSTGNTIYF
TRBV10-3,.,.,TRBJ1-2,TGTGCCATCAGTCCCGGGACGGTCTATGGCTACACCTTC,CAISPGTVYGYTF
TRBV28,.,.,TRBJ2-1,TGTGCCAGCAGTTCGGGGGAGGCCGGGAGCTCCTACAATGAGCAGTTCTTC,CASSSGEAGSSYNEQFF
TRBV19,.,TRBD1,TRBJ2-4,TGTGCCAGTAGTATAGGGGGTTCGGGACAGGGCAAAATTCAGTACTTC,CASSIGGSGQGKIQYF
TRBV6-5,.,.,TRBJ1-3,TGTGCCAGCAGTTCTGGATGGCTCTCTGGAAACACCATATATTTT,CASSSGWLSGNTIYF
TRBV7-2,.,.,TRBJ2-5,TGTGCCAGCAGCTTAGCGTGGCAGACCCAGTACTTC,CASSLAWQTQYF
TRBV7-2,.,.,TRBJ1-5,TGTGCCAGCAGCTTAATGGCAGCCCCAAATCAGCCCCAGCATTTT,CASSLMAAPNQPQHF